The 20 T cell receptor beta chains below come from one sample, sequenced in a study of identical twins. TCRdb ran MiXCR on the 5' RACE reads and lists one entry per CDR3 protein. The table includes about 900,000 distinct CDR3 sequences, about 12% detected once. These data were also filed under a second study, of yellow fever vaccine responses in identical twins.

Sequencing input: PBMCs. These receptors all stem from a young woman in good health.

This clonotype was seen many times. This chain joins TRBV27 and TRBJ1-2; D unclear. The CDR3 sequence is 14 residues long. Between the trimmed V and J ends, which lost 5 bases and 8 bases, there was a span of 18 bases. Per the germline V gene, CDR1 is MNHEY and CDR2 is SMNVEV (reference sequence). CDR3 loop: CASSPPHSGGGYTF. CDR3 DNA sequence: TGTGCCAGCAGTCCCCCCCACTCTGGTGGAGGCTACACCTTC.

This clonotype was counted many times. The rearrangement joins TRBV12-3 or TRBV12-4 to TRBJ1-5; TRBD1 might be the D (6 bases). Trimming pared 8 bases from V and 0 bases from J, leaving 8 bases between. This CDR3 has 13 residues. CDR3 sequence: CASGTPSNQPQHF. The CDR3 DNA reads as TGTGCCAGCGGGACACCTAGCAATCAGCCCCAGCATTTT.

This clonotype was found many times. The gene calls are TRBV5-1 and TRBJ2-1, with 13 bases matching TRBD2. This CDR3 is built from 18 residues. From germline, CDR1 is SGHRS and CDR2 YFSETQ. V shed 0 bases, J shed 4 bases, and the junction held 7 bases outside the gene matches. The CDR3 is CASSLGDGTSGIYNEQFF. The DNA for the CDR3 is TGCGCCAGCAGCTTGGGGGACGGGACTAGCGGGATATACAATGAGCAGTTCTTC.

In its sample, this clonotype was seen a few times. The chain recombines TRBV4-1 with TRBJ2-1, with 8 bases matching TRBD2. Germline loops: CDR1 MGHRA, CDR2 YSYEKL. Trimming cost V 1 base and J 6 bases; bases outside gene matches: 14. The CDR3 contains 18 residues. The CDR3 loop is CASSQGNRALAGFNEQFF. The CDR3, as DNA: TGCGCCAGCAGCCAAGGGAACCGGGCTCTAGCGGGTTTCAATGAGCAGTTCTTC.

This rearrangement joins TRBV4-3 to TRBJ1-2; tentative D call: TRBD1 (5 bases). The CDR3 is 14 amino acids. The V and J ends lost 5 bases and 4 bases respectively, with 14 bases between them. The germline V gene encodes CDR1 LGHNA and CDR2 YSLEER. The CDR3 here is CASSNMGRSYGYTF. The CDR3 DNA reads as TGCGCCAGCAGCAACATGGGACGGAGCTATGGCTACACCTTC.

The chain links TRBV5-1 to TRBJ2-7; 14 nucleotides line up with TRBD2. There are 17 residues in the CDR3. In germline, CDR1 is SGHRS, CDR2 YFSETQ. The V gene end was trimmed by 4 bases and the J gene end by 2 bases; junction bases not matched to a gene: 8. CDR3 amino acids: CASSPGLAGEGPYEQYF. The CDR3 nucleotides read TGCGCCAGCAGCCCGGGACTAGCGGGAGAAGGTCCCTACGAGCAGTACTTC. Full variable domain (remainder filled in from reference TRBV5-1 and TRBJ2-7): KAGVTQTPRYLIKTRGQQVTLSCSPISGHRSVSWYQQTPGQGLQFLFEYFSETQRNKGNFPGRFSGRQFSNSRSEMNVSTLELGDSALYLCASSPGLAGEGPYEQYFGPGTRLTVT.

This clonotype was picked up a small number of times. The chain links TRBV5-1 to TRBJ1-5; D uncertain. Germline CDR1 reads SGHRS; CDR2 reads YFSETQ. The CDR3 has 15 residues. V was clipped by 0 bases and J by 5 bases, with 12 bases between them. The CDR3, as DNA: TGCGCCAGCAGCTTGGAGGGAGGGTATTATCAGCCCCAGCATTTT. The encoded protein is CASSLEGGYYQPQHF.

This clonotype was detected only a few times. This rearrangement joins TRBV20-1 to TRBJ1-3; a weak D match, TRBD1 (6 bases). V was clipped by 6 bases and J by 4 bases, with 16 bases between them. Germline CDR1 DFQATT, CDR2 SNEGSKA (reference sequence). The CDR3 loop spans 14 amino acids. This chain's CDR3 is CSAPVGGRGNTIYF. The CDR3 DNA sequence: TGCAGTGCCCCGGTCGGGGGGCGAGGAAACACCATATATTTT.

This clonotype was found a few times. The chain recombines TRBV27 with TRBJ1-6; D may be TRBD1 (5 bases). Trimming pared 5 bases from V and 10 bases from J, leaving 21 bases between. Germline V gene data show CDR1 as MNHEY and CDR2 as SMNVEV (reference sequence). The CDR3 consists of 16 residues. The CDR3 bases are TGTGCCAGCAGTCATGAGGTCGGGGGGAGTGGATCACCCCTCCACTTT. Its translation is CASSHEVGGSGSPLHF.

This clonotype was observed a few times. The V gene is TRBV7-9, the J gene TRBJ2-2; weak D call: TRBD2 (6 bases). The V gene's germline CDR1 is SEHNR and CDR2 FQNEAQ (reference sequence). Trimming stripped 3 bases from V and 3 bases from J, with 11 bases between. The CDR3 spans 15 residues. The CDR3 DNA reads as TGTGCCAGCAGCTTTGGTAGCGGAGACACCGGGGAGCTGTTTTTT. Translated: CASSFGSGDTGELFF.

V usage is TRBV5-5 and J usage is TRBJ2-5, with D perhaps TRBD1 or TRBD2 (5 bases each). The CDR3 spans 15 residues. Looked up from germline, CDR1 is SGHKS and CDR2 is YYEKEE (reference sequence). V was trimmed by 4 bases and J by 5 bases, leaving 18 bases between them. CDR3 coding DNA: TGTGCCAGCAGCGGGGGACCATACATGGAGGAGACCCAGTACTTC. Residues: CASSGGPYMEETQYF. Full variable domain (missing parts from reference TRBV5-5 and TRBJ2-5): DAGVTQSPTHLIKTRGQQVTLRCSPISGHKSVSWYQQVLGQGPQFIFQYYEKEERGRGNFPDRFSARQFPNYSSELNVNALLLGDSALYLCASSGGPYMEETQYFGPGTRLLVL.

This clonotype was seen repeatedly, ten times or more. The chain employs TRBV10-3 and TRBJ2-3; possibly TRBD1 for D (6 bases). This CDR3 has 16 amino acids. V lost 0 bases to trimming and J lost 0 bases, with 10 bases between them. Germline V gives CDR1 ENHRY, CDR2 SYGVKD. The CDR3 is CAISESQGISTDTQYF. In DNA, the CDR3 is TGTGCCATCAGTGAGTCACAGGGAATTAGCACAGATACGCAGTATTTT.

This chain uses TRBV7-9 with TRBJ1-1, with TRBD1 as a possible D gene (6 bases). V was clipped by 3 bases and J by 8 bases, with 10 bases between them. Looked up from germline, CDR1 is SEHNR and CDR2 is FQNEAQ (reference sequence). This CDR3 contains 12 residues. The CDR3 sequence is CASSFRGQEAFF. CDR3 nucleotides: TGTGCCAGCAGCTTTCGAGGACAGGAAGCTTTCTTT.

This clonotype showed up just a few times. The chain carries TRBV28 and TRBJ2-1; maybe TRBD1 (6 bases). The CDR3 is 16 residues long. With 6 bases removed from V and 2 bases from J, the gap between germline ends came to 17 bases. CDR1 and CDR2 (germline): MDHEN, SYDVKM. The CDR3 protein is CASSPAEGVAYNEQFF. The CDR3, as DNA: TGTGCCAGCAGCCCTGCAGAGGGGGTGGCCTACAATGAGCAGTTCTTC.

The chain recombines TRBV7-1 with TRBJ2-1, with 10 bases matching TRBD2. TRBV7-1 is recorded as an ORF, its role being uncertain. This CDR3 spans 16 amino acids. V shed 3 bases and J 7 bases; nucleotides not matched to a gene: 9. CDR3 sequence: CASSSVAGGGRNEQFF. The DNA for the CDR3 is TGTGCCAGCAGCTCTGTAGCGGGAGGAGGTAGAAATGAGCAGTTCTTC.

CDR3 protein: CASSRTRGGTEAFF. In nucleotides, the CDR3 is TGCGCCAGCAGCCGTACCAGGGGAGGCACTGAAGCTTTCTTT. V gene TRBV4-1 combines with J gene TRBJ1-1, with a tentative D call TRBD1 (6 bases). Germline lookup yields CDR1 MGHRA and CDR2 YSYEKL. V lost 4 bases and J lost 4, with 13 bases in between. The CDR3 loop spans 14 amino acids.

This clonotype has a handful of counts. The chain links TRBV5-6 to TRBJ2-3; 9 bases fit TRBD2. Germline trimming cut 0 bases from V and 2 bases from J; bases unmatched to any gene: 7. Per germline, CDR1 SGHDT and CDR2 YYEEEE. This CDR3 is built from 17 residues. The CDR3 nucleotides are TGTGCCAGCAGCTTGGCAGGGCGGGGGGGCCTCACAGATACGCAGTATTTT. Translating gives CASSLAGRGGLTDTQYF. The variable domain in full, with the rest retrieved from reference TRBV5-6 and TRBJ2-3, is DAGVTQSPTHLIKTRGQQVTLRCSPKSGHDTVSWYQQALGQGPQFIFQYYEEEERQRGNFPDRFSGHQFPNYSSELNVNALLLGDSALYLCASSLAGRGGLTDTQYFGPGTRLTVL.

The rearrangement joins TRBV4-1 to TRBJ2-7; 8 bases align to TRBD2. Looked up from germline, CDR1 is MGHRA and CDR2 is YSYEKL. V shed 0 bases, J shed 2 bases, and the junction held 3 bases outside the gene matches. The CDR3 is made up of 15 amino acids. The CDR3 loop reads CASSQEPGGPYEQYF. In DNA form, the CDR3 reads TGCGCCAGCAGCCAAGAGCCGGGAGGGCCCTACGAGCAGTACTTC.

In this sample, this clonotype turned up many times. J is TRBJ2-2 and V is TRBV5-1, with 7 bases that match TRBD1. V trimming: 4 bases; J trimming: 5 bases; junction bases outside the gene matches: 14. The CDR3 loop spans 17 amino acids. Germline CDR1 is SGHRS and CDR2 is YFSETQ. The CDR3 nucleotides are TGCGCCAGCAGCGAGGGGCGCTACAGGGGAGATACCGGGGAGCTGTTTTTT. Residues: CASSEGRYRGDTGELFF.

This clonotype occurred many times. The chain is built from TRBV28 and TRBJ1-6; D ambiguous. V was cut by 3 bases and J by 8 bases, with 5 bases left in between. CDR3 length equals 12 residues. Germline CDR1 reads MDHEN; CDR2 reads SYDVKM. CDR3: CASSFQYSPLHF. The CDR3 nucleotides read TGTGCCAGCAGTTTCCAGTATTCACCCCTCCACTTT.